This TCR beta chain was retrieved from a study of OX40 agonist ivuxolimab in advanced cancers. Study-level results: With doses of 0.1 to 3.0 mg/kg, CD4+ and CD8+ blood T cells had undergone clonal expansion by week 6.

Germline lookup yields CDR1 SGHRS and CDR2 YFSETQ. The CDR3 contains 14 residues. V lost 3 bases to trimming and J lost 3 bases; unmatched junction nucleotides: 1. The assay was immunoSEQ multiplex PCR, and TCRdb's table has in-frame clones only and misses some. The repertoire holds over 90,000 clones, with approximately 84% as singletons. In regard to this clone: Its target is not known.

This receptor was identified in an adult with an advanced solid tumor such as melanoma, head and neck, liver or kidney cancer. The chain has TRBV5-1 and TRBJ2-3; TRBD2 aligns across 10 bases. The source was CD4+ or CD8+ T cells sorted from blood, collected in a trial of the OX40 agonist ivuxolimab. The CDR3, as DNA: TGCGCCAGCAGCTCGACTAGCGGGACAGATACGCAGTATTTT. This sequence encodes CASSSTSGTDTQYF.